The clone carrying this T cell receptor (beta chain) has a count of ten or more. Its target is not known. MiXCR was run by TCRdb on the 5' RACE reads, yielding one entry per CDR3 protein. Of 50,000 to 75,000 distinct CDR3 sequences in the sample, around 6.4% were seen once. The data belong to a study of CD8 T cells in ankylosing spondylitis. Findings of the study overall: Earlier authors reported some of these motif variants in reactive arthritis synovial fluid and blood. For ankylosing spondylitis blood, a TCR beta motif of under ten highly homologous variants appeared characteristic.

The sequenced material came from synovial fluid, either unsorted or a sorted T cell fraction (not recorded which). This clonotype was sampled from a male donor with ankylosing spondylitis.

DNA of the CDR3: TGTGCCAGCAGCCCTAGCAGGGGGGTAGGCACAGATACGCAGTATTTT. Residues: CASSPSRGVGTDTQYF. This chain joins TRBV7-3 and TRBJ2-3, with a weak D call TRBD1 (7 bases). V lost 5 bases, J lost 1 base, and 16 bases lay in between. There are 16 residues in the CDR3. CDR1 SGHTA and CDR2 FQGTGA come from the germline V gene.